A selection of T cell receptor beta chains follows, all from one sample in a study of blood T cell repertoires in COVID-19. Clones were sequenced by immunoSEQ multiplex PCR, and TCRdb holds only the in-frame ones, with some missing. The sample lists more than 65,000 clones, about 80% seen once, with 35% to 45% in the top ten. The sample was peripheral blood. All receptors come from a woman between 65 and 79 years old with acute or convalescent COVID-19. CDR3s include the opening cysteine and the closing phenylalanine or tryptophan. Each record gives: clone size, D gene, V gene, J gene, CDR3 DNA, CDR3 protein. The D gene is left open where the match is weak. The listing skips clone size in some rows; elsewhere it reads once, few, many or a size class.

NA	TRBD2	TRBV6-2/TRBV6-3	TRBJ2-2	TGTGCCAGCAGTTACCCGAAGCCGGGACTAGCGGGCCCCGGGGAGCTGTTTTTT	CASSYPKPGLAGPGELFF
NA	NA	TRBV6-5	TRBJ1-2	TGTGCCGGCTCACAGTCTAACTATGGCTACACCTTC	CAGSQSNYGYTF
few	NA	TRBV5-1	TRBJ2-5	TGCGCCAGCAGCTTGGTAGGCGGGGCGCAAGAGACCCAGTACTTC	CASSLVGGAQETQYF
many	TRBD2	TRBV18	TRBJ2-1	TGTGCCAGCTCACCAGCCGGGACTAGCGTCATGAATGAGCAGTTCTTC	CASSPAGTSVMNEQFF
many	NA	TRBV7-6	TRBJ2-1	TGTGCCAGCAGCTTAGTGGGGAGCTCCTACAATGAGCAGTTCTTC	CASSLVGSSYNEQFF
once	TRBD2	TRBV29-1	TRBJ2-7	TGCAGCTTTCAGCGGGACGGCTACGAGCAGTACTTC	CSFQRDGYEQYF
NA	TRBD1	TRBV2	TRBJ1-2	TGTGCCAGCAGTGAAACTGCTACAGGGGTCTATGGCTACACCTTC	CASSETATGVYGYTF
NA	NA	TRBV11-2	TRBJ2-7	TGTGCCAGCAGCCCACCGGACCGGTGGAGGGTCTACGAGCAGTACTTC	CASSPPDRWRVYEQYF
once	NA	TRBV6-5	TRBJ1-3	TGTGCCAGCAGTTACCAGGGATTGGTGTCTGGAAACACCATATATTTT	CASSYQGLVSGNTIYF
NA	TRBD2	TRBV6-5	TRBJ2-1	TGTGCCAGCAGGCCCGCCGGACTAGCGGGGGGGGTTGGGTTCTTC	CASRPAGLAGGVGFF
once	TRBD1	TRBV5-6	TRBJ1-2	TGTGCCAGCAGCTTGGAGGAGGGGGCAGGGGAATTTTTCTATGGCTACACCTTC	CASSLEEGAGEFFYGYTF
NA	TRBD2	TRBV3-1/TRBV3-2	TRBJ2-1	TGTGCCAGCAGCCCCCGAAAATCTACTAGCGGGGGGGCCCATGAGCAGTTCTTC	CASSPRKSTSGGAHEQFF
NA	NA	TRBV14	TRBJ2-1	TGTGCCAGCAGCCAGGATATACAGGGCCCAGCCTACAATGAGCAGTTCTTC	CASSQDIQGPAYNEQFF
NA	TRBD2	TRBV18	TRBJ2-1	TGTGCCAGCTCACCAGATCAACTAGCGGGAATAAGGAATGAGCAGTTCTTC	CASSPDQLAGIRNEQFF
NA	TRBD1	TRBV6-6	TRBJ1-5	TGTGCCAGCAGTCATTACAGGGGACCCCAGCATTTT	CASSHYRGPQHF
NA	TRBD1	TRBV28	TRBJ2-6	TGTGCCAGCAGTTTCGACAGGGGGGCTGGGGCCAACGTCCTGACTTTC	CASSFDRGAGANVLTF
few	NA	TRBV21-1	TRBJ1-1	TGTGCCAGCAGCCGAACCGGGGGGGATTCGAAGAGGATGAACACTGAAGCTTTCTTT	CASSRTGGDSKRMNTEAFF
NA	TRBD1	TRBV5-5	TRBJ2-7	TGTGCCAGCATCCAGGCAGGGACAGGGGTGTACGAGCAGTACTTC	CASIQAGTGVYEQYF
NA	TRBD1	TRBV7-2	TRBJ1-2	TGTGCCAGCAGCTCGGGACAGATCAACTATGGCTACACCTTC	CASSSGQINYGYTF
few	NA	TRBV7-9	TRBJ1-1	TGTGCCAGCACCTCGCGGAGCGAAGCTTTCTTT	CASTSRSEAFF
NA	TRBD1	TRBV9	TRBJ1-5	TGTGCCAGCAGCCCAGGGACAGGGGGCTACTATAGCAATCAGCCCCAGCATTTT	CASSPGTGGYYSNQPQHF
NA	NA	TRBV7-2	TRBJ1-2	TGTGCCAGCAGCTTAGCACAGCTCTATGGCTACACCTTC	CASSLAQLYGYTF
NA	NA	TRBV9	TRBJ1-2	TGTGCCAGCAGCGTGACCGGGGAGCCTCACTATGGCTACACCTTC	CASSVTGEPHYGYTF
NA	NA	TRBV27	TRBJ2-6	TGTGCCAGCAGAACCGGGACATCGCCCTTCTCTGGGGCCAACGTCCTGACTTTC	CASRTGTSPFSGANVLTF